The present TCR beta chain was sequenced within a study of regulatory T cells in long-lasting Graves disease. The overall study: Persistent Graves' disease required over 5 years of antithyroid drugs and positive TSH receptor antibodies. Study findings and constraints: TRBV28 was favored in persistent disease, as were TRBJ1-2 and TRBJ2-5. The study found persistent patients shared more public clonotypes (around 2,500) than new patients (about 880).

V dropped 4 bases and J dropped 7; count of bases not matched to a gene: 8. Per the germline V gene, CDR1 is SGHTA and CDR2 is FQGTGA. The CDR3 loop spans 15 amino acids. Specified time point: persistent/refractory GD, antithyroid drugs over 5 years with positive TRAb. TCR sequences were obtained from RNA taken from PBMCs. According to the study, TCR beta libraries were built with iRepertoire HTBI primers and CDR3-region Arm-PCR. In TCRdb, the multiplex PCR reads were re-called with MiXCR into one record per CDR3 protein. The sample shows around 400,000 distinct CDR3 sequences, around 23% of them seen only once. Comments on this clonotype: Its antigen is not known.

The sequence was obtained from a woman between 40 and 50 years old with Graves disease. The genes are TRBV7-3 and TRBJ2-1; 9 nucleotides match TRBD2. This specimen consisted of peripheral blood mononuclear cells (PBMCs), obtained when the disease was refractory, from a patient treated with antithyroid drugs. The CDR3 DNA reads TGTGCCAGCAGCTCCTCCCGGACTAGCGATAATGAGCAGTTCTTC. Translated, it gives CASSSSRTSDNEQFF.